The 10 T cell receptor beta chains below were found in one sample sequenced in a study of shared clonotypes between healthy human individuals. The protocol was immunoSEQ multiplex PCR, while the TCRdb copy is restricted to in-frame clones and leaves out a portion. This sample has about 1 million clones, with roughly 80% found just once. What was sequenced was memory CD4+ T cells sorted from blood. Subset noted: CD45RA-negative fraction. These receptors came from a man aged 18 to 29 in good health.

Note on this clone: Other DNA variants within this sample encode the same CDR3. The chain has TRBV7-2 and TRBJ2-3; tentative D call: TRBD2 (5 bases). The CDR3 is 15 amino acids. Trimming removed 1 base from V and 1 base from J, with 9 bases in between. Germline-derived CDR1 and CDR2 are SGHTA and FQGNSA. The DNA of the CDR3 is TGTGCCAGCAGCTTAGGGCTAGCTGGCACAGATACGCAGTATTTT. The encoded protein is CASSLGLAGTDTQYF. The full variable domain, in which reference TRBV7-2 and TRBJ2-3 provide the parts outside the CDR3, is GAGVSQSPSNKVTEKGKDVELRCDPISGHTALYWYRQSLGQGLEFLIYFQGNSAPDKSGLPSDRFSAERTGGSVSTLTIQRTQQEDSAVYLCASSLGLAGTDTQYFGPGTRLTVL.

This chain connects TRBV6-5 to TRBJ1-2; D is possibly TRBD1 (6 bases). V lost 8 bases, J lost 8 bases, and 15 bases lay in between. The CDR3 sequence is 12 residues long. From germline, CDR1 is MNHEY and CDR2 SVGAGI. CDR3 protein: CASYGGEGGYTF. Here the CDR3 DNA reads TGTGCCAGCTACGGGGGCGAAGGAGGCTACACCTTC.

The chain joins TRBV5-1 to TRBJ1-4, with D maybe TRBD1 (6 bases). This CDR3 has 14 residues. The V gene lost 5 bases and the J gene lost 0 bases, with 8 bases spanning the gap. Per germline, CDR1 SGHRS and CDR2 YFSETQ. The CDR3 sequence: CASRQGATNEKLFF. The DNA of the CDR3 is TGCGCCAGCAGACAGGGTGCAACTAATGAAAAACTGTTTTTT.

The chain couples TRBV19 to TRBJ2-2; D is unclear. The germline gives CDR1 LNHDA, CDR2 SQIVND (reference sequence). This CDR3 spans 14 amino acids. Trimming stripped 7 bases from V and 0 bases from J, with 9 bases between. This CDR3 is CASTWMANTGELFF. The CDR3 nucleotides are TGTGCCAGTACTTGGATGGCGAACACCGGGGAGCTGTTTTTT.

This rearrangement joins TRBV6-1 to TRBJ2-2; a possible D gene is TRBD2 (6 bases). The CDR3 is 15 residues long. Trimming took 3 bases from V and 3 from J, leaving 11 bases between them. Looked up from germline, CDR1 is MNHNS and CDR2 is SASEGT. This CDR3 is CASSDGTADTGELFF. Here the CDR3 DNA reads TGTGCCAGCAGTGATGGGACTGCGGACACCGGGGAGCTGTTTTTT.

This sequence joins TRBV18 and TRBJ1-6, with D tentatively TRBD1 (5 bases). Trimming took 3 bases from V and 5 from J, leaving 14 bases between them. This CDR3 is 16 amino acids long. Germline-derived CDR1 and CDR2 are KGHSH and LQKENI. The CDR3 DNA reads TGTGCCAGCTCACCCCAGGGACGGAATAATAATTCACCCCTCCACTTT. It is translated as CASSPQGRNNNSPLHF.

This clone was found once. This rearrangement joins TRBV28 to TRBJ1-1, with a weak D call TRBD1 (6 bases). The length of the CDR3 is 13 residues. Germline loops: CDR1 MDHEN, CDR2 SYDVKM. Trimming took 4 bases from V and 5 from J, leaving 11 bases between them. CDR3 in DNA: TGTGCCAGCAGTTCACAAGGGGGGACTGAAGCTTTCTTT. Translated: CASSSQGGTEAFF.

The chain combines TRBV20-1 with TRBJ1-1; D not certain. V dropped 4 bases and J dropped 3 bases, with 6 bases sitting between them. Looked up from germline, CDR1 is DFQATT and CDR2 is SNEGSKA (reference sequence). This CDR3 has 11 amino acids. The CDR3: CSAMRDTEAFF. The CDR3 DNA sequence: TGCAGTGCTATGAGAGACACTGAAGCTTTCTTT.

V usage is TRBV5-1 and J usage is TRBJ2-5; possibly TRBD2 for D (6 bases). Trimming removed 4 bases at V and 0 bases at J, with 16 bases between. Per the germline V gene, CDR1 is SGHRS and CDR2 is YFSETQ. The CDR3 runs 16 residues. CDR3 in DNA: TGCGCCAGCAGCGCGGTGGGAGGCCGCTACCAAGAGACCCAGTACTTC. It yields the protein CASSAVGGRYQETQYF.

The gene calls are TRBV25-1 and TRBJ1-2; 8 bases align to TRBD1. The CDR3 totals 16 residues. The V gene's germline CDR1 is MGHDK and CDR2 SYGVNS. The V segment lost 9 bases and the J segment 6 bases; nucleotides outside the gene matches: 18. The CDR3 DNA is TGTGCCAGTCCCCCGCGGGCCGGCCCCAGGGGGCATGGCTACACCTTC. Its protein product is CASPPRAGPRGHGYTF.